These T cell receptor beta chains were read from a single sample in a study of blood T cell repertoires in COVID-19. This table comes from immunoSEQ multiplex PCR, and its TCRdb copy is limited to in-frame clones, with some not included. The sample contains approximately 72,000 clones, about 90% of which appear only once. The sample consisted of peripheral blood. Every receptor here comes from a man in his 60s with acute or convalescent COVID-19. Both conserved end residues are part of each CDR3. D genes are given only for firm matches.

d_gene	v_gene	len	j_gene	CDR3aa
.	TRBV6-5	15	TRBJ1-2	CASGPGGRITYGYTF
.	TRBV6-1	15	TRBJ2-2	CASSEARSVGGELFF
.	TRBV5-1	15	TRBJ1-6	CASSLDTGTLAPLHF
TRBD1	TRBV11-2	13	TRBJ2-3	CASSSDRTDTQYF
.	TRBV5-1	16	TRBJ1-3	CASSLSPGGTGNTIYF
.	TRBV6-1	11	TRBJ2-1	CASSELTAEFF
.	TRBV18	15	TRBJ1-1	CASSLLRQAGTEAFF
TRBD1	TRBV27	14	TRBJ1-4	CASSPDRDNEKLFF
.	TRBV2	14	TRBJ2-3	CASKAGQLTDTQYF
TRBD2	TRBV5-1	15	TRBJ2-7	CASSRTSGGTYEQYF
.	TRBV18	11	TRBJ2-3	CASSTYDTQYF
.	TRBV4-1	15	TRBJ1-4	CASSQEPTRYEKLFF
TRBD2	TRBV28	16	TRBJ2-7	CASSSSMGLGAYEQYF
TRBD2	TRBV2	15	TRBJ2-1	CASSDPGLGAYEQFF
.	TRBV14	15	TRBJ2-3	CASSQGVAYTDTQYF
TRBD1	TRBV19	18	TRBJ2-4	CASRSGTGGWVGKNIQYF
TRBD1	TRBV6-1	17	TRBJ1-3	CASSERTGVNSGNTIYF
.	TRBV18	12	TRBJ1-1	CASSPYGTEAFF
TRBD1	TRBV27	14	TRBJ1-2	CASSWTGSNYGYTF
TRBD1	TRBV7-8	13	TRBJ1-1	CASSFQDRGNAFF
.	TRBV6-1	13	TRBJ1-6	CASSEQANSPLHF
.	TRBV7-9	15	TRBJ2-7	CASAGGRDIPYEQYF
.	TRBV6-5	15	TRBJ2-5	CASSTYPTSQETQYF
.	TRBV3-1/TRBV3-2	15	TRBJ2-3	CASSQEAGATDTQYF
TRBD1	TRBV7-2	15	TRBJ1-6	CASSLSAVQGSPLHF
.	TRBV5-5	19	TRBJ2-1	CASSRRGGYDDRKYNEQFF
.	TRBV5-4	14	TRBJ1-4	CASGLQGPNEKLFF
TRBD1	TRBV11-3	13	TRBJ2-1	CASSSDGQGEQFF
TRBD1	TRBV11-2	14	TRBJ1-5	CASSQGGSGQPQHF
.	TRBV5-1	15	TRBJ1-2	CASSVGRLESYGYTF
.	TRBV18	15	TRBJ1-4	CASSPSRDIWEKLFF
.	TRBV14	21	TRBJ2-5	CASSQDIVTGRRSSIQETQYF
.	TRBV7-9	13	TRBJ1-2	CASSLPGVNGYTF
TRBD1	TRBV6-6	14	TRBJ1-5	CASSGQGANQPQHF
TRBD1	TRBV11-3	15	TRBJ1-1	CASSLKGTGVTEAFF
.	TRBV19	15	TRBJ2-7	CASSGSLPGRYEQYF
.	TRBV6-5	14	TRBJ1-1	CASRVQGANTEAFF
.	TRBV5-4	14	TRBJ2-7	CASSLGQGGSEQYF
.	TRBV5-1	14	TRBJ1-1	CASSLTAGNTEAFF
TRBD1	TRBV5-1	15	TRBJ1-1	CASSSGQGGYTEAFF
.	TRBV3-1/TRBV3-2	17	TRBJ2-2	CASSRRLSRLGTGELFF
TRBD1	TRBV3-1/TRBV3-2	14	TRBJ2-5	CASRDRGYQETQYF
.	TRBV5-4	20	TRBJ1-6	CASSLIGGHWLSSYNSPLHF
TRBD1	TRBV18	14	TRBJ1-5	CASSPDRDNQPQHF
.	TRBV29-1	14	TRBJ2-5	CSTREGGARETQYF
TRBD1	TRBV7-8	15	TRBJ1-2	CASSLRTGPNYGYTF